These 32 T cell receptor beta chains were sequenced from one sample in a study of cytomegalovirus exposure and HLA in healthy donors. 60 Vbeta and 13 Jbeta primers were used in PCR. Profiling relied on immunoSEQ multiplex PCR, and the TCRdb table lists in-frame clones only, not all of them. The sample lists some 140,000 clones, roughly three quarters occurring once. The sequencing input was PBMCs. The receptors derive from a man aged 35 to 55 in good health and CMV-seronegative.

The rearrangement uses TRBV11-3 and TRBJ2-5, with 7 bases matching TRBD2. The germline gives CDR1 SGHNT, CDR2 YENEEA. V trimming: 5 bases; J trimming: 2 bases; junction bases outside the gene matches: 8. This CDR3 contains 15 residues. CDR3 amino acids: CASSPHAGVQETQYF. CDR3 DNA sequence: TGTGCCAGCAGCCCCCACGCGGGGGTTCAAGAGACCCAGTACTTC.

This chain joins TRBV18 and TRBJ2-7; tentatively, D is TRBD1 (6 bases). Germline CDR1 KGHSH, CDR2 LQKENI. CDR3 length equals 13 residues. The CDR3 coding sequence is TGTGCGGTTCTGGGGAGACAGGATCAAGAGCAGTACTTC. Amino acid sequence: CAVLGRQDQEQYF.

J is TRBJ2-3 and V is TRBV5-1; maybe TRBD2 (6 bases). Germline loops: CDR1 SGHRS, CDR2 YFSETQ. Trimming removed 2 bases at V and 3 bases at J, with 10 bases between. CDR3 size: 14 residues. In nucleotides, the CDR3 is TGCGCCAGCAGCTTCGGCGGGGTGACAGATACGCAGTATTTT. It codes for CASSFGGVTDTQYF. Based on the CDR3 plus reference TRBV5-1 and TRBJ2-3, the full variable domain is KAGVTQTPRYLIKTRGQQVTLSCSPISGHRSVSWYQQTPGQGLQFLFEYFSETQRNKGNFPGRFSGRQFSNSRSEMNVSTLELGDSALYLCASSFGGVTDTQYFGPGTRLTVL.

V gene TRBV11-3 combines with J gene TRBJ2-1; a weak D match, TRBD1 (6 bases). CDR3 size: 14 residues. The germline gives CDR1 SGHNT, CDR2 YENEEA. V was trimmed by 6 bases and J by 2 bases, leaving 11 bases between them. The CDR3 sequence is CASSGTPTYNEQFF. The CDR3 bases are TGTGCCAGCAGTGGGACACCGACCTACAATGAGCAGTTCTTC.

V gene TRBV10-2 combines with J gene TRBJ2-6; 10 nucleotides match TRBD2. Trimming removed 2 bases from V and 0 bases from J; junction bases left unmatched: 7. This CDR3 is 19 amino acids long. Germline CDR1 WSHSY, CDR2 SAAADI. The DNA of the CDR3 is TGCGCCAGCAGTGAGCCCCCGACTAGCGGGTTCTCTGGGGCCAACGTCCTGACTTTC. As protein: CASSEPPTSGFSGANVLTF.

The V gene is TRBV7-7, the J gene TRBJ2-2, with D possibly being TRBD1 (6 bases). Trimming left V 5 bases short and J 0 bases short, with 13 bases between. CDR1 SSHAT and CDR2 FNYEAQ come from the germline V gene (reference sequence). This CDR3 contains 16 residues. Here the CDR3 reads CASSRQANANTGELFF. In DNA form, the CDR3 reads TGTGCCAGCAGCCGACAGGCAAACGCGAACACCGGGGAGCTGTTTTTT.

The V gene is TRBV29-1, the J gene TRBJ1-6; 10 bases align to TRBD1. The J segment lost 2 bases and the V segment lost 0 bases, leaving 4 bases of the junction unmatched. The germline gives CDR1 SQVTM, CDR2 ANQGSEA. The CDR3 has 17 amino acids. CDR3 region: CSVEDRDRGAYNSPLHF. The CDR3 nucleotides are TGCAGCGTTGAAGACAGGGACAGGGGTGCCTATAATTCACCCCTCCACTTT.

This rearrangement joins TRBV23-1 to TRBJ1-2; weak D call: TRBD1 (6 bases). TRBV23-1 is filed as an ORF, its function uncertain. The CDR3 covers 15 residues. Trimming stripped 0 bases from V and 4 bases from J, with 12 bases between. In nucleotides, the CDR3 is TGCGCCAGCAGTCAATCGTGGGGGCTCTGCTATGGCTACACCTTC. Translation gives CASSQSWGLCYGYTF.

This clone was observed a single time. This chain uses TRBV9 with TRBJ2-3; 7 bases line up with TRBD2. The ends lost 0 bases at V and 0 bases at J; junction bases unmatched: 4. The V gene's germline CDR1 is SGDLS and CDR2 YYNGEE. The CDR3 spans 16 residues. The CDR3, as DNA: TGTGCCAGCAGCGTAGCAGCGGGACTTAGCACAGATACGCAGTATTTT. Amino acid sequence: CASSVAAGLSTDTQYF.

A single count supports this clone. V and J are TRBV7-9 and TRBJ1-5, with 7 bases that match TRBD1. The CDR3 totals 15 residues. V lost 0 bases and J lost 5; bases outside the gene matches: 4. Germline-derived CDR1 and CDR2 are SEHNR and FQNEAQ (reference sequence). The CDR3 nucleotides read TGTGCCAGCAGCTTAGCTAGAACAGGGGATCAGCCCCAGCATTTT. Translated, it gives CASSLARTGDQPQHF.

J is TRBJ2-7 and V is TRBV2; 7 positions match TRBD2. This CDR3 has 13 amino acids. J gave up 5 bases and V 7 bases, and 8 bases lay outside the gene matches. The germline CDR1 and CDR2 sequences are SNHLY and FYNNEI. The CDR3 sequence is CASIGAGPHEQYF. The CDR3 DNA reads TGTGCCAGCATAGGAGCGGGACCCCACGAGCAGTACTTC.

As to this clone: One end of the junction does not line up with germline, which may come from a read error. CDR3 coding DNA: TGCAGCGTTGGATCCCTATATTCGAAGACCGGGGAGCTGTTTTTT. Amino acids: CSVGSLYSKTGELFF. The genes are TRBV29-1 and TRBJ2-2, with D uncertain. The CDR3 length is 15 residues. Germline loops: CDR1 SQVTM, CDR2 ANQGSEA.

The chain recombines TRBV6-1 with TRBJ2-7; TRBD1 agrees at 7 bases. The tail of the sequence fits TRBJ2-6 better, so the J call may be wrong. CDR3 length equals 11 residues. Germline V lookup: CDR1 MNHNS, CDR2 SASEGT. The CDR3 loop reads CASSPRTGLTF. CDR3 coding DNA: TGTGCCAGCAGTCCGCGGACAGGCCTGACTTTC.

The V gene is TRBV7-2, the J gene TRBJ2-1; 8 nucleotides agree with TRBD2. Trimming at V came to 5 bases and at J to 12 bases, leaving 12 bases not matched to a gene. The CDR3 covers 14 residues. The germline CDR1 and CDR2 sequences are SGHTA and FQGNSA. The CDR3 here is CASSPDHSGMVQFF. CDR3 nucleotide sequence: TGTGCCAGCAGCCCAGACCATAGCGGGATGGTGCAGTTCTTC.

The chain couples TRBV6-5 to TRBJ1-2; unclear D gene. CDR1 is MNHEY, CDR2 SVGAGI, per germline. CDR3 size: 13 residues. Deletions cut 0 bases from V and 8 bases from J, with 10 bases between. As DNA, the CDR3 is TGTGCCAGCAGTTACTCGGTACGTGGCGGCTACACCTTC. Translation: CASSYSVRGGYTF.

The chain is built from TRBV2 and TRBJ2-3; the match to TRBD1 covers 7 bases. V dropped 7 bases and J dropped 2; count of bases not matched to a gene: 6. The CDR3 runs to 14 residues. CDR1 is SNHLY, CDR2 FYNNEI, per germline. CDR3 protein: CASIRDRHTDTQYF. The CDR3 DNA reads as TGTGCCAGCATCCGGGACAGACACACAGATACGCAGTATTTT.

This chain connects TRBV5-6 to TRBJ1-2; D unresolved. Trimming removed 0 bases at V and 2 bases at J, with 8 bases between. Germline V gives CDR1 SGHDT, CDR2 YYEEEE. There are 14 residues in the CDR3. The CDR3 bases are TGTGCCAGCAGCTTGGCCGTTAGCAACTATGGCTACACCTTC. Translation gives CASSLAVSNYGYTF. Full variable domain (missing parts from reference TRBV5-6 and TRBJ1-2): DAGVTQSPTHLIKTRGQQVTLRCSPKSGHDTVSWYQQALGQGPQFIFQYYEEEERQRGNFPDRFSGHQFPNYSSELNVNALLLGDSALYLCASSLAVSNYGYTFGSGTRLTVV.

CDR3 DNA sequence: TGTGCCTGGAGTAAAGGGGTGGGAGGCTACACCTTC. Its translation: CAWSKGVGGYTF. The genes are TRBV30 and TRBJ1-2; TRBD1 is a possible D gene (5 bases). V lost 2 bases to trimming and J lost 8 bases, with 12 bases between them. The CDR3 is 12 amino acids. The germline V gene encodes CDR1 GTSNPN and CDR2 SVGIG (reference sequence).

This rearrangement joins TRBV12-5 to TRBJ2-3, with D uncertain. Germline V CDR1 and CDR2: LGHNT, FRNRAP. CDR3 length equals 13 residues. Trimming shortened V by 4 bases and J by 1 base, and 6 bases separated the two germline ends. The CDR3 sequence is CASGWPGTDTQYF. The CDR3 DNA follows: TGTGCTAGTGGTTGGCCAGGCACAGATACGCAGTATTTT.

This chain links TRBV5-4 with TRBJ2-3; TRBD1 matches 8 bases. The CDR3 is made up of 18 amino acids. The V and J ends lost 3 bases and 5 bases, in that order; junction bases with no gene match: 17. The V gene's germline CDR1 is SGHNT and CDR2 YYREEE (reference sequence). CDR3 in amino acids: CASSSKYGTGRVGDTQYF. As DNA, the CDR3 is TGTGCCAGCAGCTCAAAATACGGGACAGGCCGTGTTGGAGATACGCAGTATTTT.

The genes are TRBV6-6 and TRBJ1-2, with D possibly being TRBD1 (6 bases). The CDR3 is 12 residues long. Germline V gene lookup returns CDR1 MNHNY and CDR2 SVGAGI (reference sequence). DNA for the CDR3: TGTGCGTGCGGGGGCGGGGGCTATGGCTACACCTTC. Translated, it gives CACGGGGYGYTF.

This sequence joins TRBV9 and TRBJ2-3; 10 nucleotides match TRBD2. V shed 4 bases, J shed 6 bases, and the junction held 14 bases outside the gene matches. The CDR3 consists of 17 residues. CDR1 SGDLS and CDR2 YYNGEE come from the germline V gene. CDR3 nucleotide sequence: TGTGCCAGCAGCACCCGTTTCGAGCGGGAGGGCCACGATACGCAGTATTTT. It codes for CASSTRFEREGHDTQYF. Together with reference TRBV9 and TRBJ2-3, the CDR3 gives the full variable domain: DSGVTQTPKHLITATGQRVTLRCSPRSGDLSVYWYQQSLDQGLQFLIQYYNGEERAKGNILERFSAQQFPDLHSELNLSSLELGDSALYFCASSTRFEREGHDTQYFGPGTRLTVL.

The chain has TRBV5-6 and TRBJ1-5; D not certain. Germline values: CDR1 SGHDT, CDR2 YYEEEE. The CDR3 length is 15 residues. Trimming cost V 1 base and J 3 bases, with 11 bases left between them. The CDR3 nucleotides are TGTGCCAGCAGCTTGAGGATGGAGGACAATCAGCCCCAGCATTTT. Encoded protein: CASSLRMEDNQPQHF.

The chain recombines TRBV5-6 with TRBJ2-1; 10 bases align to TRBD1. CDR3 size: 15 residues. The germline V gene has CDR1 SGHDT and CDR2 YYEEEE. Trimming removed 4 bases from V and 8 bases from J; junction bases left unmatched: 9. In nucleotides, the CDR3 is TGTGCCAGCAGCCGGAAGACAGGGGGCTGGGATGAGCAGTTCTTC. This sequence encodes CASSRKTGGWDEQFF.

Note on this clone: Other nucleotide sequences from this sample produce the same CDR3. V and J are TRBV2 and TRBJ1-6; TRBD1 aligns across 8 bases. The V gene's germline CDR1 is SNHLY and CDR2 FYNNEI. J lost 10 bases, V lost 8 bases, and 10 bases had no gene match. CDR3 length: 14 residues. The CDR3 nucleotides read TGTGCCAGCGGACAGGGCTATCCCCCATCACCCCTCCACTTT. Encoded protein: CASGQGYPPSPLHF.

The chain employs TRBV6-6 and TRBJ2-7, with D possibly TRBD1 on 6 matching bases. V lost 0 bases, J lost 2 bases, and 8 bases lay in between. The germline gives CDR1 MNHNY, CDR2 SVGAGI (reference sequence). This CDR3 is built from 14 residues. CDR3 in amino acids: CASSYSDRTYEQYF. Written as DNA, the CDR3 is TGTGCCAGCAGTTACTCGGACAGAACCTACGAGCAGTACTTC.

The chain couples TRBV6-5 to TRBJ1-5; D not certain. Trimming took off 2 bases at V and 4 bases at J, with 6 bases between the two ends. The CDR3 length is 13 residues. CDR1 and CDR2 (germline): MNHEY, SVGAGI. The CDR3 nucleotides read TGTGCCAGCAGTTACAAGCTGAATCAGCCCCAGCATTTT. Protein: CASSYKLNQPQHF.

CDR3 coding DNA: TGTGCCAGCAGCTTAGGGATCGGGACAGGGTGGGAGACTGAAGCTTTCTTT. This codes for CASSLGIGTGWETEAFF. V gene TRBV7-8 combines with J gene TRBJ1-1, with 9 nucleotides matching TRBD1. CDR3 length: 17 residues. V lost 1 base, J lost 5 bases, and 11 bases stayed unmatched. The V gene's germline CDR1 is SGHVS and CDR2 FQNEAQ. Full variable domain (missing parts from reference TRBV7-8 and TRBJ1-1): GAGVSQSPRYKVAKRGQDVALRCDPISGHVSLFWYQQALGQGPEFLTYFQNEAQLDKSGLPSDRFFAERPEGSVSTLKIQRTQQEDSAVYLCASSLGIGTGWETEAFFGQGTRLTVV.

Notes on this clone: Distinct nucleotide sequences in the sample also encode this CDR3. The V gene is TRBV2, the J gene TRBJ2-3, with 7 bases identical to TRBD1. The J segment lost 1 base and the V segment lost 5 bases, leaving 3 bases of the junction unmatched. The length of the CDR3 is 14 residues. Germline CDR1 SNHLY, CDR2 FYNNEI. The CDR3 bases are TGTGCCAGCAGTTGGGACAGACGCACAGATACGCAGTATTTT. It specifies CASSWDRRTDTQYF.

V gene TRBV11-3 combines with J gene TRBJ2-2, with TRBD1 identical over 9 bases. Germline lookup yields CDR1 SGHNT and CDR2 YENEEA. V was clipped by 0 bases and J by 4 bases; unmatched bases: 9. This CDR3 has 18 amino acids. CDR3 in amino acids: CASSLDQSGTGRTGELFF. The CDR3 DNA sequence: TGTGCCAGCAGCTTAGATCAGTCCGGGACAGGGCGCACCGGGGAGCTGTTTTTT.

The rearrangement uses TRBV11-1 and TRBJ2-1; 7 nucleotides line up with TRBD1. V was clipped by 4 bases and J by 7 bases; unmatched bases: 13. This CDR3 has 16 amino acids. Per germline, CDR1 SGHAT and CDR2 FQDESV (reference sequence). As DNA, the CDR3 is TGTGCCAGCAGCTCCCGAAGGGGCTCCAGGGGGAATGAGCAGTTCTTC. Encoded protein: CASSSRRGSRGNEQFF.

The rearrangement uses TRBV6-5 and TRBJ1-2; TRBD1 is a possible D gene (5 bases). V shed 0 bases and J shed 5 bases, with 7 bases lying between them. Germline V CDR1 and CDR2: MNHEY, SVGAGI. The CDR3 is 13 amino acids. The CDR3 protein is CASSYSTAYGYTF. The CDR3 DNA reads TGTGCCAGCAGTTACTCGACAGCTTATGGCTACACCTTC.